The clone carrying this T cell receptor (beta chain) turned up a few times. Antigen: not known. In the library, individual cDNA molecules carried attached unique molecular identifiers. TCRdb re-derived calls from the 5' RACE reads in MiXCR, one entry per CDR3 protein. The sample shows about 71,000 distinct CDR3 sequences, 9.5% to 15% of them seen only once. This sample is part of a study of early T cells in non-severe SARS-CoV-2 infection. Study details: Sequencing of bulk RNA from unsorted whole blood was done, without chain pairing.

Regarding the study as a whole: VDJdb matching skewed toward anti-spike CD8 responses, missing private and CD4 specificities.

This receptor was identified in an adult who was a healthcare worker with PCR-confirmed SARS-CoV-2 infection or an uninfected control (not recorded which). Specimen: whole blood, collected at baseline.

CDR3 region: CASSQPRTAKNIQYF. The CDR3 DNA follows: TGCGCCAGCAGCCAACCTCGCACGGCCAAAAACATTCAGTACTTC. The chain is built from TRBV4-1 and TRBJ2-4; D is uncertain. Deletions cut 2 bases from V and 1 base from J, with 9 bases between. CDR1 is MGHRA, CDR2 YSYEKL, per germline. The CDR3 totals 15 residues.